The entry below describes one T cell receptor (beta chain). Its matching antigen is unknown. The sample comes from a study of OX40 agonist ivuxolimab in advanced cancers. Study information: Patient treatment consisted of intravenous ivuxolimab administration every 2 weeks at 0.01 to 10 mg/kg. Partial responses were achieved by three patients, of whom one had hepatocellular carcinoma and two had cutaneous melanoma.

The J segment lost 2 bases and the V segment lost 11 bases, leaving 13 bases of the junction unmatched. This CDR3 has 16 residues. Per germline, CDR1 ENHRY and CDR2 SYGVKD. Sequencing used immunoSEQ multiplex PCR; TCRdb keeps in-frame clones, though not all of them. The table includes approximately 89,000 clones, roughly 84% detected once. Autoimmune disease history or systemic immunosuppression led to patient exclusion. General observations from the study: Still undetermined is the antigen specificity of the expanded peripheral T cells.

This TCR came from an adult with an advanced solid tumor such as melanoma, head and neck, liver or kidney cancer. The chain uses TRBV10-3 and TRBJ2-3; 10 bases match TRBD2. The specimen was CD4+ or CD8+ T cells sorted from blood, collected in a trial of the OX40 agonist ivuxolimab. This CDR3 is CASIMGSGGPTDTQYF. The CDR3 nucleotides are TGTGCCTCTATAATGGGTAGCGGGGGGCCCACAGATACGCAGTATTTT.